This T cell receptor beta chain derives from a study of cytomegalovirus exposure and HLA in healthy donors. With 1 base clipped from V and 4 bases from J, the junction kept 3 bases outside the gene matches. The CDR3 has 14 amino acids. The germline V gene has CDR1 SGHDN and CDR2 FVKESK. 60 Vbeta and 13 Jbeta primers were used in PCR. Generated by immunoSEQ multiplex PCR, the TCRdb table keeps only in-frame clones and is missing some. The repertoire holds 100,000 to 150,000 clones, with approximately 77% as singletons. Sequencing was done on a sample of PBMCs. The clonotype was recovered from a woman aged 55-75 years in good health and CMV-seronegative. The chain couples TRBV14 to TRBJ1-1; 7 bases agree with TRBD1. The CDR3 loop is CASSQVYRGTEAFF. The CDR3 DNA follows: TGTGCCAGCAGCCAAGTTTACAGGGGCACTGAAGCTTTCTTT. Full variable domain (missing parts from reference TRBV14 and TRBJ1-1): EAGVTQFPSHSVIEKGQTVTLRCDPISGHDNLYWYRRVMGKEIKFLLHFVKESKQDESGMPNNRFLAERTGGTYSTLKVQPAELEDSGVYFCASSQVYRGTEAFFGQGTRLTVV.